The 14 T cell receptor beta chains given below trace back to one sample, sequenced in a study of cytomegalovirus exposure and HLA in healthy donors. The primer mix had 60 Vbeta and 13 Jbeta primers. Repertoires were generated with immunoSEQ multiplex PCR, while TCRdb's copy carries only in-frame clones and drops some. The sample contains approximately 140,000 clones, nearly 90% of which appear only once. Source material: PBMCs. These receptors came from a middle-aged woman in good health and CMV-seronegative.

The V gene is TRBV11-3, the J gene TRBJ2-7, with D unclear. V was trimmed by 5 bases and J by 7 bases, leaving 15 bases between them. The CDR3 has 13 amino acids. The germline V gene encodes CDR1 SGHNT and CDR2 YENEEA. The CDR3 bases are TGTGCCAGCAGCCCCGGAGTGGCGAGGGAGCAGTACTTC. It codes for CASSPGVAREQYF.

This sequence joins TRBV28 and TRBJ1-5, with D maybe TRBD1 (5 bases). From germline, CDR1 is MDHEN and CDR2 SYDVKM. V lost 4 bases, J lost 6 bases, and 19 bases lay in between. This CDR3 region has 16 residues. The CDR3 DNA sequence: TGTGCCAGCAGTTCCGTGCAGGCAGGGATCGGTCAGCCCCAGCATTTT. Residues: CASSSVQAGIGQPQHF.

V usage is TRBV28 and J usage is TRBJ2-6, with unresolved D. V was shortened by 7 bases and J by 4 bases, with 11 bases between the two germline ends. The CDR3 totals 14 residues. Germline lookup yields CDR1 MDHEN and CDR2 SYDVKM. The DNA for the CDR3 is TGTGCCAGCACCGCTAATCTGGGGGCCAACGTCCTGACTTTC. Protein: CASTANLGANVLTF.

The chain uses TRBV10-2 and TRBJ2-3; 10 nucleotides align to TRBD2. Losses at the gene ends were 10 bases for V and 5 bases for J; bases not matched to a gene: 15. Germline CDR1 and CDR2: WSHSY and SAAADI. CDR3 length: 16 residues. The CDR3 DNA reads as TGCGCCACCTCTGTCAATTTTCTAGCGGGAGAAGATACGCAGTATTTT. Protein sequence: CATSVNFLAGEDTQYF.

This clone was detected only a few times. The V call is TRBV7-2, the J call TRBJ2-1, with D possibly TRBD2 on 5 matching bases. The CDR3 is 14 residues long. CDR1 and CDR2 (germline): SGHTA, FQGNSA. Deletions cut 6 bases from V and 9 bases from J, with 18 bases between. The CDR3 reads CASRLGGSPGEQFF. The DNA for the CDR3 is TGTGCCAGCAGGCTGGGCGGGTCCCCTGGTGAGCAGTTCTTC.

The V gene is TRBV2, the J gene TRBJ2-7, with 10 bases lining up with TRBD2. After removal of 0 bases from V and 6 bases from J, the junction contained 5 bases not matched to a gene. The CDR3 covers 15 residues. From germline, CDR1 is SNHLY and CDR2 FYNNEI. The CDR3 region is CASSEAQGTSVEQYF. DNA of the CDR3: TGTGCCAGCAGTGAAGCGCAGGGGACTAGCGTCGAGCAGTACTTC.

The chain joins TRBV11-3 to TRBJ2-1; 8 bases map to TRBD2. The germline gives CDR1 SGHNT, CDR2 YENEEA. The CDR3 extends over 17 amino acids. V trimming: 1 base; J trimming: 6 bases; junction bases outside the gene matches: 11. The CDR3 protein is CASSLGRFAGGINEQFF. CDR3 in DNA: TGTGCCAGCAGCTTAGGTCGGTTTGCGGGAGGAATCAATGAGCAGTTCTTC.

Notes on this clone: At one of its ends the junction is not consistent with the germline gene, which may arise from a read error. The chain couples TRBV9 to TRBJ1-2, with no clear D. CDR1 is SGDLS, CDR2 YYNGEE, per germline. CDR3 length: 12 amino acids. Here the CDR3 reads CASSATNYGYTF. Written as DNA, the CDR3 is TGTGCCAGCAGCGCGACTAATTATGGCTACACCTTC.

This rearrangement joins TRBV5-5 to TRBJ1-4, with D unclear. Germline CDR1 and CDR2: SGHKS and YYEKEE (reference sequence). The CDR3 is 15 residues long. Trimming removed 0 bases at V and 7 bases at J, with 13 bases between. The CDR3 nucleotides are TGTGCCAGCAGCTTGGCGGAGGGAATGGGTGAAAAACTGTTTTTT. Its translation: CASSLAEGMGEKLFF.

J is TRBJ2-3 and V is TRBV7-6; TRBD2 agrees at 13 bases. Trimming at V came to 1 base and at J to 4 bases, leaving 2 bases not matched to a gene. The germline gives CDR1 SGHVS, CDR2 FNYEAQ. This CDR3 is built from 16 residues. Written as DNA, the CDR3 is TGTGCCAGCAGCTTAGGCGGACTAGCGGGAGCAGATACGCAGTATTTT. Amino acids: CASSLGGLAGADTQYF.

This clone was observed a single time. The chain links TRBV7-2 to TRBJ2-7; 9 positions match TRBD1. J was trimmed by 1 base and V by 3 bases; bases with no gene match: 1. Germline V gives CDR1 SGHTA, CDR2 FQGNSA. CDR3 length: 14 amino acids. The CDR3 bases are TGTGCCAGCAGCTTGGACAGGGGTTCCTACGAGCAGTACTTC. It is translated as CASSLDRGSYEQYF.

CDR3 DNA: TGTGCCAGCTCGGGGGCTAGCGGGAGTTCCAGCTCCTACAATGAGCAGTTCTTC. This sequence encodes CASSGASGSSSSYNEQFF. The chain links TRBV2 to TRBJ2-1; 10 bases align to TRBD2. The length of the CDR3 is 18 residues. In germline, CDR1 is SNHLY, CDR2 FYNNEI. V shed 8 bases, J shed 0 bases, and the junction held 13 bases outside the gene matches.

This chain uses TRBV6-1 with TRBJ2-7, with 7 bases matching TRBD2. This CDR3 is built from 14 residues. V lost 6 bases and J lost 0; bases outside the gene matches: 5. Germline CDR1 MNHNS, CDR2 SASEGT. CDR3 in amino acids: CASRVAGLSYEQYF. CDR3 in DNA: TGTGCCAGCAGAGTAGCGGGCCTCTCCTACGAGCAGTACTTC.

This rearrangement joins TRBV20-1 to TRBJ1-1, with D unclear. Germline-derived CDR1 and CDR2 are DFQATT and SNEGSKA (reference sequence). The CDR3 has 11 amino acids. The CDR3 DNA sequence: TGCAGCGTTAACAGGAACACTGAAGCTTTCTTT. Its translation is CSVNRNTEAFF.